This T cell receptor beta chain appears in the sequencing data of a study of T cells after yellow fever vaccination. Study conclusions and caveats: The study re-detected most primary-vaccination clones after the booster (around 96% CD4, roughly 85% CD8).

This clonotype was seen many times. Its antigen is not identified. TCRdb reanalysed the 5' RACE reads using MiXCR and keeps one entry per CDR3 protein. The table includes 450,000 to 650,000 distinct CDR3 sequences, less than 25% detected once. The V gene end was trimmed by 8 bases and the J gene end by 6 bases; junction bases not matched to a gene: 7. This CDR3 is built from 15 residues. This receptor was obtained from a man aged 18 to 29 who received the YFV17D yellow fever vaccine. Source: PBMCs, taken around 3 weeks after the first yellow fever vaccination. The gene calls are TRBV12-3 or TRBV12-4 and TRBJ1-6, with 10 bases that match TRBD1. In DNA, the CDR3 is TGTGCCAGCCGTACCGGGACAGGGGTTAATTCACCCCTCCACTTT. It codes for CASRTGTGVNSPLHF.